Below, 23 T cell receptor beta chains from the same sample are listed, as sequenced in a study of T-cell memory formation after mild COVID-19. TCRdb re-called the 5' RACE reads through MiXCR, storing one row per CDR3 protein. Among around 530,000 distinct CDR3 sequences listed, about a fifth were seen once. Sequencing was carried out using PBMCs or a T cell subset sorted from them (not recorded which). The receptor set was obtained from an adult woman who had mild COVID-19 (a few samples of this study predate the infection). Cell type and time point are not known.

V and J are TRBV7-3 and TRBJ2-1; D unclear. V was pared by 5 bases and J by 10 bases, with 15 bases between. Per the germline V gene, CDR1 is SGHTA and CDR2 is FQGTGA. CDR3 length equals 13 residues. The CDR3 protein is CASSRDGYGEQFF. The CDR3 DNA reads as TGTGCCAGCAGCCGAGACGGGTACGGGGAGCAGTTCTTC.

This chain uses TRBV7-2 with TRBJ2-1; 8 nucleotides match TRBD2. J was trimmed by 8 bases and V by 5 bases; bases with no gene match: 8. Germline CDR1 is SGHTA and CDR2 is FQGNSA. The CDR3 totals 14 residues. In DNA form, the CDR3 reads TGTGCCAGCAGCGCTTCTAGCGGGCTTTATGAGCAGTTCTTC. It translates to CASSASSGLYEQFF.

This clonotype was counted ten times or more. This sequence joins TRBV27 and TRBJ2-7, with D maybe TRBD2 (5 bases). Germline V gives CDR1 MNHEY, CDR2 SMNVEV (reference sequence). V was shortened by 3 bases and J by 0 bases, with 6 bases between the two germline ends. The CDR3 spans 13 residues. CDR3 sequence reads: CASSFGVSYEQYF. The CDR3, as DNA: TGTGCCAGCAGTTTCGGGGTCTCCTACGAGCAGTACTTC.

In its sample, this clonotype was seen a few times. The chain combines TRBV23-1 with TRBJ2-5; a possible D gene is TRBD1 (6 bases). TRBV23-1 is an ORF, with its function uncertain. V gave up 6 bases and J gave up 7 bases, with 24 bases separating them. The CDR3 is 16 amino acids. Here the CDR3 reads CASSLHTPAGAVTQYF. For the CDR3, the DNA is TGCGCCAGCAGCCTACATACACCGGCAGGGGCGGTGACCCAGTACTTC.

The chain has TRBV11-2 and TRBJ1-2; D is undetermined. Germline lookup yields CDR1 SGHAT and CDR2 FQNNGV. Trimming took 5 bases from V and 3 from J, leaving 7 bases between them. The CDR3 consists of 12 residues. The DNA for the CDR3 is TGTGCCAGCAGCAGGGTGGACTATGGCTACACCTTC. Protein product: CASSRVDYGYTF.

This chain joins TRBV6-4 and TRBJ2-3, with 7 bases aligning to TRBD1. Germline CDR1 reads MRHNA; CDR2 reads SNTAGT. The J segment lost 3 bases and the V segment lost 3 bases, leaving 6 bases of the junction unmatched. This CDR3 contains 15 residues. CDR3: CASSEGQGDTDTQYF. The CDR3 DNA reads as TGTGCCAGCAGTGAAGGTCAGGGGGATACAGATACGCAGTATTTT.

This clonotype was counted only a few times. This rearrangement joins TRBV19 to TRBJ1-5, with D uncertain. CDR1 and CDR2 from the germline V gene are LNHDA and SQIVND (reference sequence). Trimming took off 4 bases at V and 5 bases at J, with 12 bases between the two ends. The CDR3 totals 14 residues. CDR3 loop: CASSSRGTHQPQHF. The CDR3 DNA is TGTGCCAGTAGTAGTCGGGGAACTCATCAGCCCCAGCATTTT.

This clonotype has just a few counts. The V and J genes are TRBV5-1 and TRBJ2-7, with D unclear. Trimming removed 5 bases from V and 7 bases from J, with 13 bases in between. The CDR3 has 12 amino acids. CDR1 is SGHRS and CDR2 is YFSETQ in the germline V gene. For the CDR3, the DNA is TGCGCCAGCAGGGACGAGAGTCAAGAGCAGTACTTC. Translating gives CASRDESQEQYF.

The J gene is TRBJ2-3, the V gene TRBV7-9; 8 bases align to TRBD2. Trimming at V came to 4 bases and at J to 2 bases, leaving 8 bases not matched to a gene. The CDR3 extends over 16 amino acids. Looked up from germline, CDR1 is SEHNR and CDR2 is FQNEAQ (reference sequence). The CDR3 nucleotides read TGTGCCAGCAGCTCGGCTTTAGCGGGACTCACAGATACGCAGTATTTT. Residues: CASSSALAGLTDTQYF.

This chain uses TRBV7-9 with TRBJ2-5; the D gene is possibly TRBD1 (6 bases). V was cut by 1 base and J by 2 bases, with 11 bases left in between. This CDR3 region has 15 residues. Germline V gives CDR1 SEHNR, CDR2 FQNEAQ (reference sequence). The CDR3 loop reads CASSLVWTVQETQYF. CDR3 DNA sequence: TGTGCCAGCAGCTTAGTATGGACAGTTCAAGAGACCCAGTACTTC.

This clonotype was detected a few times. The chain employs TRBV19 and TRBJ2-1; D not resolved. Trimming removed 5 bases from V and 0 bases from J, with 8 bases in between. Germline loops: CDR1 LNHDA, CDR2 SQIVND (reference sequence). This CDR3 comprises 14 residues. This CDR3 is CASSAASSYNEQFF. CDR3 coding DNA: TGTGCCAGTAGTGCGGCAAGCTCCTACAATGAGCAGTTCTTC.

The chain employs TRBV6-5 and TRBJ1-5; no clear D gene. V was pared by 8 bases and J by 0 bases, with 11 bases between. The CDR3 has 14 amino acids. Germline assignment: CDR1 MNHEY and CDR2 SVGAGI. The CDR3 sequence: CASRASYSNQPQHF. The CDR3 DNA reads as TGTGCCAGCCGTGCCAGTTATAGCAATCAGCCCCAGCATTTT.

A few counts support this clonotype. The chain couples TRBV29-1 to TRBJ1-1; D possibly corresponds to TRBD1 (6 bases). CDR1 and CDR2 (germline): SQVTM, ANQGSEA. The length of the CDR3 is 10 residues. V shed 3 bases and J shed 11 bases, with 10 bases lying between them. CDR3 nucleotides: TGCAGCGTTGAGGCAGGGGAGGCTTTCTTT. Translated: CSVEAGEAFF.

The table lists this clonotype with a few counts. One junction end disagrees with the germline gene, perhaps due to a read error. The chain links TRBV4-1 to TRBJ1-2; no reliable D call. This CDR3 spans 15 amino acids. The germline V gene has CDR1 MGHRA and CDR2 YSYEKL. The CDR3 region has the DNA TGCGCCAGCAGCAAAGAGGCGAGGAGCCCCTACGGCTACACCTTC. It yields the protein CASSKEARSPYGYTF.

The table lists this clonotype with many counts. J is TRBJ2-1 and V is TRBV7-9; 7 positions agree with TRBD1. The CDR3 extends over 14 amino acids. The V segment lost 1 base and the J segment 4 bases; nucleotides outside the gene matches: 1. The germline V gene has CDR1 SEHNR and CDR2 FQNEAQ (reference sequence). Written as DNA, the CDR3 is TGTGCCAGCAGCTTAGACAGGGGTTACAATGAGCAGTTCTTC. Translating it yields CASSLDRGYNEQFF.

This clonotype was seen only a few times. The J gene is TRBJ2-6, the V gene TRBV5-1; D is ambiguous. The CDR3 is 13 amino acids. V was trimmed by 4 bases and J by 4 bases, leaving 6 bases between them. CDR1 is SGHRS, CDR2 YFSETQ, per germline. Here the CDR3 reads CASSQTGANVLTF. CDR3 in DNA: TGCGCCAGCAGCCAGACAGGGGCCAACGTCCTGACTTTC.

This clonotype was observed a handful of times. This chain uses TRBV12-3 or TRBV12-4 with TRBJ2-1; D is possibly TRBD1 or TRBD2 (5 bases each). This CDR3 region has 12 residues. The V and J ends lost 3 bases and 10 bases respectively, with 10 bases between them. This chain's CDR3 is CASSLGREEQFF. The CDR3 DNA follows: TGTGCCAGCAGTTTGGGCAGGGAGGAGCAGTTCTTC.

The chain employs TRBV12-3 or TRBV12-4 and TRBJ1-2; D gene unclear. Trimming removed 7 bases from V and 8 bases from J, with 23 bases in between. The CDR3 extends over 15 amino acids. CDR3 in DNA: TGTGCCAGCACACCAAAAGTTGGGTCGGTTTTAGGCTACACCTTC. The encoded protein is CASTPKVGSVLGYTF.

The gene calls are TRBV6-2 or TRBV6-3 and TRBJ2-7; D possibly corresponds to TRBD2 (6 bases). This CDR3 comprises 14 residues. V dropped 6 bases and J dropped 3 bases, with 15 bases sitting between them. From germline, CDR1 is MNHEY and CDR2 SVGEGT. The DNA of the CDR3 is TGTGCCAGCAGCACCGGGATCGGGGGCTACGAGCAGTACTTC. It translates to CASSTGIGGYEQYF.

In this sample, this clonotype turned up a few times. The V and J genes are TRBV7-9 and TRBJ2-5, with D hard to call. The CDR3 spans 15 residues. V gave up 1 base and J gave up 5 bases, with 14 bases separating them. Germline values: CDR1 SEHNR, CDR2 FQNEAQ (reference sequence). The CDR3 loop reads CASSLGLGIHETQYF. The CDR3 coding sequence is TGTGCCAGCAGCTTAGGTCTCGGAATTCACGAGACCCAGTACTTC.

This clonotype was seen a few times. The V and J genes are TRBV7-9 and TRBJ1-6; tentatively, D is TRBD1 (6 bases). The CDR3 is 18 amino acids. Germline V gene sequence: CDR1 SEHNR, CDR2 FQNEAQ (reference sequence). Trimming removed 4 bases from V and 8 bases from J, with 24 bases in between. DNA of the CDR3: TGTGCCAGCAGCTCGCCCTCCCGGGACACCGGAGGTGATTCACCCCTCCACTTT. Its protein is CASSSPSRDTGGDSPLHF.

The chain carries TRBV12-3 or TRBV12-4 and TRBJ1-1; D not certain. The CDR3 extends over 14 amino acids. V dropped 6 bases and J dropped 0 bases, with 11 bases sitting between them. CDR3 protein: CASSYTGMNTEAFF. The CDR3 DNA follows: TGTGCCAGCAGCTACACGGGTATGAACACTGAAGCTTTCTTT.

This clonotype was seen more than once but under ten times. This sequence joins TRBV3-1 and TRBJ2-1; TRBD2 is a possible D gene (5 bases). Looked up from germline, CDR1 is LGHDT and CDR2 is YNNKEL (reference sequence). With 9 bases removed from V and 1 base from J, the gap between germline ends came to 10 bases. CDR3 length: 13 amino acids. The CDR3 spells CASTRRSYNEQFF. Written as DNA, the CDR3 is TGTGCCAGTACCCGGAGGTCCTACAATGAGCAGTTCTTC.